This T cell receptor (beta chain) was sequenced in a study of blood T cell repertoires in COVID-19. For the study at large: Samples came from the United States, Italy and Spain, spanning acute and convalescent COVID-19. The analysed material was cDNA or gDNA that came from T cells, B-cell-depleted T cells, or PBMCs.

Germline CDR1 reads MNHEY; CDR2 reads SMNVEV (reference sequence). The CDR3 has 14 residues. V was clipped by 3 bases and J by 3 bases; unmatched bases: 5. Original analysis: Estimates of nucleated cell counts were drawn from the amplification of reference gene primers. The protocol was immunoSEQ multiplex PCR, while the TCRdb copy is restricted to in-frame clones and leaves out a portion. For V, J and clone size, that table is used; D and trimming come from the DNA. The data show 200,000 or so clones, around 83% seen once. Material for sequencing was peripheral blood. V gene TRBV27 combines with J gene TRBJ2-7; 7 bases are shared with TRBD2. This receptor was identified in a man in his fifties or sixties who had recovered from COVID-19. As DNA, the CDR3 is TGTGCCAGCAGTTTTTATGCGGGAGTCTACGAGCAGTACTTC. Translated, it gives CASSFYAGVYEQYF.